The present TCR beta chain was sequenced within a study of CD8 T cells in ankylosing spondylitis. Study-wide results and caveats: Within ankylosing spondylitis blood, a TCR beta motif made up of under 10 highly homologous variants appeared to be characteristic.

With respect to this clonotype: Its target is not known.

From the 5' RACE reads, TCRdb called clonotypes with MiXCR, one entry per CDR3 protein. The sample comprises 400,000 to 450,000 distinct CDR3 sequences, about 15% of which are singletons, and 0.85% to 1.3% rests with the top ten. The CDR3 is 15 amino acids. With 0 bases removed from V and 6 bases from J, the gap between germline ends came to 14 bases. The germline gives CDR1 SGHDT, CDR2 YYEEEE. The sample was blood, either unsorted or a sorted T cell fraction (not recorded which). The clonotype was recovered from a male donor with ankylosing spondylitis. The chain carries TRBV5-6 and TRBJ2-3, with a weak D call TRBD2 (6 bases). DNA of the CDR3: TGTGCCAGCAGCTTGGGCGCTCACCGGGGGGATACGCAGTATTTT. This codes for CASSLGAHRGDTQYF.